These 4 T cell receptor beta chains originate from one sample sequenced in a study of follicular helper T cells after annual influenza vaccination. Only in-frame clones appear in the TCRdb table, and some are missing; sequencing was by immunoSEQ multiplex PCR. Here the sample spans some 10,000 clones, roughly 85% being singletons. This specimen was CXCR5- memory CD4+ T cells sorted from blood, taken 6 weeks after influenza vaccination. These receptors originate from an adult who received the influenza vaccine.

This rearrangement joins TRBV2 to TRBJ1-5, with TRBD1 matching 7 bases. Looked up from germline, CDR1 is SNHLY and CDR2 is FYNNEI. With 6 bases clipped from V and 2 bases from J, the junction kept 7 bases outside the gene matches. The CDR3 has 15 residues. The CDR3 region has the DNA TGTGCCAGCAGGGGGGGGACAGCGGGCAATCAGCCCCAGCATTTT. Its protein product is CASRGGTAGNQPQHF.

The chain employs TRBV5-5 and TRBJ2-7; unclear D gene. Trimming left V 0 bases short and J 6 bases short, with 7 bases between. Germline CDR1 and CDR2: SGHKS and YYEKEE (reference sequence). The CDR3 sequence is 12 residues long. CDR3 coding DNA: TGTGCCAGCAGCTTGGTGGGGTCCGAGCAGTACTTC. Protein: CASSLVGSEQYF.

V and J are TRBV5-1 and TRBJ1-6, with a tentative D call TRBD1 (6 bases). V was trimmed by 4 bases and J by 6 bases, leaving 11 bases between them. CDR3 length equals 14 residues. The V gene's germline CDR1 is SGHRS and CDR2 YFSETQ. Here the CDR3 reads CASSQGQLNSPLHF. CDR3 nucleotides: TGCGCCAGCAGCCAAGGACAGCTTAATTCACCCCTCCACTTT.

This chain joins TRBV2 and TRBJ2-4; D may be TRBD1 or TRBD2 (5 bases each). V shed 3 bases and J shed 2 bases, with 14 bases lying between them. The CDR3 is made up of 16 amino acids. Germline values: CDR1 SNHLY, CDR2 FYNNEI. CDR3 residues: CASSEGVVGPKNIQYF. In DNA form, the CDR3 reads TGTGCCAGCAGTGAGGGGGTGGTCGGGCCCAAAAACATTCAGTACTTC.